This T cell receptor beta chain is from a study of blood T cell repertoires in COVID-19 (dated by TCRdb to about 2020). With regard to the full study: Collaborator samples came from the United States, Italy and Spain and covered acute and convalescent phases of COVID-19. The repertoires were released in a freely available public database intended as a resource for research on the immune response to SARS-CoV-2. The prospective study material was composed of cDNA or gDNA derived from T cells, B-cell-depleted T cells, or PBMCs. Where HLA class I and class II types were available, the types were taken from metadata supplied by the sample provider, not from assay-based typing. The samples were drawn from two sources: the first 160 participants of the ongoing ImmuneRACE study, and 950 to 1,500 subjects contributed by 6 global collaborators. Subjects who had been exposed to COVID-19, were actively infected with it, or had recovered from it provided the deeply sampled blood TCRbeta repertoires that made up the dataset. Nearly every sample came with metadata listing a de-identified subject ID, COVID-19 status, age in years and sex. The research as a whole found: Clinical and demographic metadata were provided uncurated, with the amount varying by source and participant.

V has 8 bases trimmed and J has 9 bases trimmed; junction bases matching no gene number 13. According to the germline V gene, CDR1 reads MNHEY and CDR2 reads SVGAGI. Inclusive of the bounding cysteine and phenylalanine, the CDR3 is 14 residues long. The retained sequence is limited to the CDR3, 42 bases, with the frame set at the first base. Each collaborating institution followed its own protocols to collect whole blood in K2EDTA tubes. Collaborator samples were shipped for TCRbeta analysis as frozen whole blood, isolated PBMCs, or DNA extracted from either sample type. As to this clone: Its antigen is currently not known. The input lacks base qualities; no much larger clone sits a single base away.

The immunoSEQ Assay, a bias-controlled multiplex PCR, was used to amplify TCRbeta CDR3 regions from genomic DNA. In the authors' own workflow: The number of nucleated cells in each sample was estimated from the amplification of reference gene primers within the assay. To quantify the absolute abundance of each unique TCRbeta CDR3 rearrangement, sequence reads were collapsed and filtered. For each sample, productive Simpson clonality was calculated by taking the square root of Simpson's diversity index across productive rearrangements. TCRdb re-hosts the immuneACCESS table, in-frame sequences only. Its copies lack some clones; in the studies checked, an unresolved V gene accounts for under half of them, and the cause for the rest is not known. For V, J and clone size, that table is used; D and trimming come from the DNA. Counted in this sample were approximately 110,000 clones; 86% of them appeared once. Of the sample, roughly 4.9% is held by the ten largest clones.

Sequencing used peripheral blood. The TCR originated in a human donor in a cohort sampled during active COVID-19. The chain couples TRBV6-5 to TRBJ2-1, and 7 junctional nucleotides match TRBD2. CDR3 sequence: CASFEGGKVGEQFF. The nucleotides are TGTGCCAGCTTCGAGGGAGGGAAGGTCGGTGAGCAGTTCTTC.